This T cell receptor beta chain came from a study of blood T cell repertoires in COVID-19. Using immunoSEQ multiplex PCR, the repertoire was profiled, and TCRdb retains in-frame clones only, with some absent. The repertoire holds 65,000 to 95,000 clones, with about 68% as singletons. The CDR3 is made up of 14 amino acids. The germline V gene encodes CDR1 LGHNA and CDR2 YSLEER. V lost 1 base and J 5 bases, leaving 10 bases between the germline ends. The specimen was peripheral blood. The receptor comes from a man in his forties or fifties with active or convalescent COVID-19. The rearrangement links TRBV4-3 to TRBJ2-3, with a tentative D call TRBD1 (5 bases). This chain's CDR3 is CASSQGQGGDTQYF. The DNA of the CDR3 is TGCGCCAGCAGCCAAGGCCAGGGTGGAGATACGCAGTATTTT.